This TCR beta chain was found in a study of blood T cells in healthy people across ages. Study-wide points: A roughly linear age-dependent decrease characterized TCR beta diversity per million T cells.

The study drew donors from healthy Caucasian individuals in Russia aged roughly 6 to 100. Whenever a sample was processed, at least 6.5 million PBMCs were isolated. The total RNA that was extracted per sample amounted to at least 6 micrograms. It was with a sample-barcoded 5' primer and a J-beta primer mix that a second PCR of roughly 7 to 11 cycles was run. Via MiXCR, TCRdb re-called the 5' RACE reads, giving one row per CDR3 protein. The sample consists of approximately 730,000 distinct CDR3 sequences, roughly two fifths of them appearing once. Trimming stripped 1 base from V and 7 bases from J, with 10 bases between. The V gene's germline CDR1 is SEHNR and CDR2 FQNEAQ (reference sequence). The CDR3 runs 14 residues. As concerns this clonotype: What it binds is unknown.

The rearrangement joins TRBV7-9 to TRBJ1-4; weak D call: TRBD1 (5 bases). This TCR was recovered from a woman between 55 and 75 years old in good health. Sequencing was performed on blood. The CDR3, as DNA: TGTGCCAGCAGCTTAGGTTCGGGACCTGAAAAACTGTTTTTT. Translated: CASSLGSGPEKLFF.